These T cell receptor beta chains were read from a single sample in a study of Ad26.COV2.S vaccination and SARS-CoV-2 variants. Clones were read by immunoSEQ multiplex PCR, and TCRdb kept only the in-frame ones, dropping some. The table lists roughly 40,000 clones, 83% of them singletons. The sequencing here drew on peripheral blood, taken after recovery from COVID-19. These receptors came from a human donor who had recovered from COVID-19. The CDR3 runs from the conserved cysteine through the conserved F or W. D genes are given only for firm matches. Only some rows state a clone size, as once, few, many or a class for expanded clones.

>TRBJ2-3|16|-|-|TRBV5-1
CASSYMGGEDTDTQYF
TGCGCCAGCAGCTACATGGGGGGAGAGGATACAGATACGCAGTATTTT
>TRBJ2-5|15|-|-|TRBV7-9
CASSLAEVGYRTQYF
TGTGCCAGCAGCTTAGCGGAGGTGGGATACAGGACCCAGTACTTC
>TRBJ1-2|14|-|-|TRBV2
CASSDLGADYGYTF
TGTGCCAGCAGTGATCTGGGGGCGGACTATGGCTACACCTTC
>TRBJ2-3|17|-|-|TRBV10-3
CAISVLFNRDSTDTQYF
TGTGCCATCAGTGTCCTATTTAACCGGGACTCAACAGATACGCAGTATTTT
>TRBJ2-3|15|-|few|TRBV28
CASSSPPRLTDTQYF
TGTGCCAGCAGTTCCCCTCCTAGACTGACAGATACGCAGTATTTT
>TRBJ1-1|13|-|once|TRBV12-3/TRBV12-4
CASSLAGFTEAFF
TGTGCCAGCAGTTTAGCCGGGTTTACTGAAGCTTTCTTT
>TRBJ1-5|13|-|-|TRBV12-3/TRBV12-4
CASSSSGNQPQHF
TGTGCCAGCAGCTCCTCGGGCAATCAGCCCCAGCATTTT
>TRBJ2-7|15|TRBD2|-|TRBV18
CASSLPGAGTYEQYF
TGTGCCAGCTCACTCCCGGGAGCGGGAACCTACGAGCAGTACTTC
>TRBJ2-1|13|-|-|TRBV4-1
CASSQDYSNEQFF
TGCGCCAGCAGCCAAGATTATAGCAATGAGCAGTTCTTC
>TRBJ1-5|14|-|-|TRBV3-1/TRBV3-2
CASSQGGGNQPQHF
TGTGCCAGCAGCCAGGGGGGGGGCAATCAGCCCCAGCATTTT
>TRBJ2-7|16|-|-|TRBV19
CASSIAYFQRPYEQYF
TGTGCCAGTAGTATAGCCTACTTTCAGAGGCCGTACGAGCAGTACTTC
>TRBJ2-7|14|TRBD2|-|TRBV2
CASAGAGGYYEQYF
TGTGCCAGCGCGGGGGCGGGAGGGTATTACGAGCAGTACTTC
>TRBJ2-5|16|-|-|TRBV5-1
CASRGSLTSTQETQYF
TGCGCCAGCAGGGGGTCCCTGACGTCGACGCAAGAGACCCAGTACTTC
>TRBJ1-2|12|-|-|TRBV9
CASSVGGAGYTF
TGTGCCAGCAGCGTAGGCGGTGCCGGCTACACCTTC
>TRBJ1-1|15|-|-|TRBV25-1
CASSDPQTGDTEAFF
TGTGCCAGCAGTGATCCCCAGACGGGGGACACTGAAGCTTTCTTT
>TRBJ1-2|12|-|-|TRBV7-9
CASSLALGRDTF
TGTGCCAGCAGCTTAGCGTTGGGGAGAGACACCTTC
>TRBJ1-3|14|-|-|TRBV7-8
CASSLEGRGNTIYF
TGTGCCAGCAGCTTAGAGGGCAGGGGAAACACCATATATTTT
>TRBJ2-7|14|-|few|TRBV27
CASSLGPSGHEQYF
TGTGCCAGCAGTTTGGGACCTTCTGGACACGAGCAGTACTTC
>TRBJ2-5|14|TRBD1|few|TRBV4-2
CASSLRTGEETQYF
TGTGCCAGCAGCCTCCGGACAGGGGAGGAGACCCAGTACTTC
>TRBJ1-5|14|-|-|TRBV24-1
CATSDLTGNQPQHF
TGTGCCACCAGTGATTTGACAGGGAATCAGCCCCAGCATTTT
>TRBJ1-1|14|-|-|TRBV5-1
CASLPLPGGTEAFF
TGCGCCAGCTTACCATTACCTGGGGGCACTGAAGCTTTCTTT
>TRBJ2-5|15|-|-|TRBV11-2
CASSLSRQDQETQYF
TGTGCCAGCAGCCTTTCTAGACAGGACCAAGAGACCCAGTACTTC
>TRBJ2-1|16|-|many|TRBV18
CASRARGSSSYNEQFF
TGTGCCAGCCGAGCCCGAGGCTCCAGCTCCTACAATGAGCAGTTCTTC
>TRBJ1-1|14|-|-|TRBV19
CASSTGTLGLKAFF
TGTGCCAGTAGTACTGGGACGTTAGGCTTGAAAGCTTTCTTT
>TRBJ1-2|15|TRBD1|few|TRBV23-1
CASSHPSTGNYGYTF
TGCGCCAGCAGTCACCCTTCGACAGGGAACTATGGCTACACCTTC
>TRBJ2-3|19|TRBD2|-|TRBV13
CASSLRVTSGRVRRETQYF
TGTGCCAGCAGCTTAAGGGTGACTAGCGGGAGAGTCAGAAGAGAGACGCAGTATTTT
>TRBJ1-1|14|-|once|TRBV15
CATSRDRESDEAFF
TGTGCCACCAGCAGAGATCGCGAGTCAGATGAAGCTTTCTTT
>TRBJ1-1|14|TRBD1|once|TRBV15
CATSYRDRGTEAFF
TGTGCCACCAGCTACCGGGACAGGGGCACTGAAGCTTTCTTT
>TRBJ1-1|15|-|-|TRBV6-6
CTSSYSPHTNTEAFF
TGTACCAGCAGTTACTCACCCCACACGAACACTGAAGCTTTCTTT
>TRBJ2-1|15|TRBD1|-|TRBV15
CATSKDRERGREQFF
TGTGCCACCAGCAAAGACAGGGAAAGAGGGCGGGAGCAGTTCTTC
>TRBJ1-1|14|TRBD1|-|TRBV27
CASSYNRGRTEAFF
TGTGCCAGCAGTTATAACAGGGGGCGGACTGAAGCTTTCTTT
>TRBJ1-2|17|TRBD1|-|TRBV7-9
CASSLDTWGQTVYGYTF
TGTGCCAGCAGCTTAGATACGTGGGGACAGACAGTCTATGGCTACACCTTC
>TRBJ1-2|17|-|-|TRBV5-1
CASSLDDGGANNYGYTF
TGCGCCAGCAGCTTGGACGATGGAGGGGCCAATAACTATGGCTACACCTTC
>TRBJ2-5|14|-|-|TRBV5-1
CASVRGGSQETQYF
TGCGCCAGCGTCCGGGGCGGAAGCCAAGAGACCCAGTACTTC
>TRBJ2-1|16|TRBD2|-|TRBV20-1
CSASRAVAGVYNEQFF
TGCAGTGCTAGTCGGGCGGTAGCGGGGGTCTACAATGAGCAGTTCTTC
>TRBJ1-2|13|-|-|TRBV30
CAWSVRGGYGYTF
TGTGCCTGGAGTGTACGCGGGGGCTATGGCTACACCTTC
>TRBJ2-7|14|TRBD2|-|TRBV24-1
CATSVAGGPDEQYF
TGTGCCACCAGTGTCGCGGGAGGGCCGGACGAGCAGTACTTC
>TRBJ1-2|16|TRBD1|-|TRBV5-4
CASRLRRTGGVYGYTF
TGTGCCAGCAGGTTGCGGCGGACAGGGGGCGTGTATGGCTACACCTTC
>TRBJ1-1|16|-|-|TRBV18
CASSHQRGRVNTEAFF
TGTGCCAGCAGTCACCAGAGAGGCAGGGTGAACACTGAAGCTTTCTTT
>TRBJ2-7|14|-|once|TRBV4-1
CASSQEGVDAPQYF
TGCGCCAGCAGCCAAGAGGGGGTAGACGCCCCGCAGTACTTC
>TRBJ2-7|15|-|-|TRBV6-5
CASSFRTEGSYEQYF
TGTGCCAGCAGTTTCCGGACAGAGGGTTCCTACGAGCAGTACTTC
>TRBJ1-2|17|-|-|TRBV4-2
CASSQPAGTPTNYGYTF
TGTGCCAGCAGCCAACCTGCCGGGACACCAACTAACTATGGCTACACCTTC
>TRBJ2-7|14|TRBD1|-|TRBV6-1
CASSEMQGAYEQYF
TGTGCCAGCAGTGAAATGCAGGGGGCCTACGAGCAGTACTTC
>TRBJ2-5|13|-|once|TRBV12-3/TRBV12-4
CASSLRAPETQYF
TGTGCCAGCAGTTTGAGAGCGCCAGAGACCCAGTACTTC
>TRBJ1-2|14|-|-|TRBV7-9
CASSLASQNYGYTF
TGTGCCAGCAGCTTAGCTAGTCAGAACTATGGCTACACCTTC
>TRBJ1-1|14|TRBD1|-|TRBV19
CASSPRDRDNEAFF
TGTGCCAGTAGTCCACGGGACAGGGACAATGAAGCTTTCTTT
>TRBJ1-2|10|-|-|TRBV20-1
CSARLRDTFF
TGCAGTGCTAGGCTCCGGGACACTTTTTTC
>TRBJ2-2|16|-|-|TRBV5-1
CASSPRTAANTGELFF
TGCGCCAGCAGCCCCAGGACAGCCGCGAACACCGGGGAGCTGTTTTTT
>TRBJ1-2|13|-|-|TRBV29-1
CSVVDRPNYGYTF
TGCAGCGTTGTTGACAGGCCCAACTATGGCTACACCTTC
>TRBJ1-5|15|-|-|TRBV2
CASRIRTSGNQPQHF
TGTGCCAGCAGGATTCGGACAAGTGGCAATCAGCCCCAGCATTTT
>TRBJ1-1|16|TRBD1|once|TRBV3-1/TRBV3-2
CASSPWTGGRNTEAFF
TGTGCCAGCAGCCCCTGGACAGGGGGAAGGAACACTGAAGCTTTCTTT
>TRBJ1-1|14|-|-|TRBV18
CASSPSMGNTEAFF
TGTGCCAGCTCACCATCGATGGGGAACACTGAAGCTTTCTTT
>TRBJ1-2|14|-|-|TRBV5-6
CASSSIGGKRGYTF
TGTGCCAGCAGCTCCATTGGGGGAAAACGGGGCTACACCTTC
>TRBJ1-1|11|-|-|TRBV5-6
CASYRATEAFF
TGTGCCAGTTACAGGGCCACTGAAGCTTTCTTT
>TRBJ1-6|15|-|-|TRBV2
CASRRLSSYNSPLHF
TGTGCCAGCCGAAGGTTGAGCTCCTATAATTCACCCCTCCACTTT